This T cell receptor (beta chain) stems from a study of OX40 agonist ivuxolimab in advanced cancers. Background on the study: Partial responses were achieved by three patients: one hepatocellular carcinoma, two cutaneous melanoma. Whole-study results and caveats: Averaged across samples, CD8+ T cells carried more expanded clones than CD4+ did.

Of note for this clone: What it recognizes is unknown.

Produced via immunoSEQ multiplex PCR; TCRdb's table is partial and in-frame only. The sample lists about 79,000 clones; approximately 91% were seen once. Germline V gene data show CDR1 as SGHDT and CDR2 as YYEEEE. CDR3 length equals 13 residues. Trimming took 3 bases from V and 5 from J, leaving 11 bases between them. V usage is TRBV5-6 and J usage is TRBJ1-1; tentatively, D is TRBD1 (5 bases). The sample here was CD4+ or CD8+ T cells sorted from blood, taken in a trial of the OX40 agonist ivuxolimab. The clonotype comes from an adult with an advanced solid tumor such as melanoma, head and neck, liver or kidney cancer. In DNA, the CDR3 is TGTGCCAGCAGCTGGGGGACCGGGACTGAAGCTTTCTTT. Translation gives CASSWGTGTEAFF.